One and the same sample provided the 6 T cell receptor beta chains below, sequenced in a study of sequential checkpoint blockade in melanoma. Generated by immunoSEQ multiplex PCR, the TCRdb table keeps only in-frame clones and is missing some. The data contain around 9,900 clones, about 23% of them seen just once; the ten biggest clones take up over 8.5%. Treatment indicated: randomized to nivolumab then ipilimumab (arm A) or the reverse (arm B). The material sequenced was tumor tissue (inferred from file names), taken from a patient given nivolumab and ipilimumab in sequence. These receptors came from a human donor with melanoma.

Turning to this clone: Mismatch with germline at one junction end may stem from a read error. The V call is TRBV6-8, the J call TRBJ1-1, with D possibly being TRBD1 (5 bases). This CDR3 comprises 15 residues. CDR1 is MNHGY, CDR2 SAAAGT, per germline. The CDR3 is CAISGTTVMNTEAFF. In DNA, the CDR3 is TGTGCCATCAGTGGAACGACAGTCATGAACACTGAAGCTTTCTTT.

This clone was seen more than once but under ten times. The chain joins TRBV5-1 to TRBJ2-7; 8 bases map to TRBD1. This CDR3 region has 15 residues. Germline-derived CDR1 and CDR2 are SGHRS and YFSETQ. With V trimmed by 1 base and J by 3 bases, 6 bases remained unmatched. The CDR3 protein is CASSLTGGLNYEQYF. The CDR3 DNA is TGCGCCAGCAGCTTGACAGGGGGTTTGAACTACGAGCAGTACTTC.

This clone has just a few counts. V gene TRBV11-3 combines with J gene TRBJ2-7; maybe TRBD1 (7 bases). CDR1 SGHNT and CDR2 YENEEA come from the germline V gene. The CDR3 has 15 residues. V shed 5 bases and J shed 2 bases, with 16 bases lying between them. The CDR3 region is CASSPNRGTAYEQYF. CDR3 coding DNA: TGTGCCAGCAGCCCCAATCGGGGGACAGCCTACGAGCAGTACTTC.

This clone was observed at least ten times. In DNA form, the CDR3 reads TGCGCCAGCAGCCGGGGACCGGATAACACTGAAGCTTTCTTT. This codes for CASSRGPDNTEAFF. This chain joins TRBV23-1 and TRBJ1-1; D may be TRBD1 (5 bases). TRBV23-1 is filed as an ORF, its function uncertain. The length of the CDR3 is 14 residues. The ends were cut back, 6 bases at V and 2 bases at J, with 13 bases in the middle.

The chain has TRBV28 and TRBJ1-6, with no clear D. This CDR3 has 15 residues. From germline, CDR1 is MDHEN and CDR2 SYDVKM. V lost 6 bases and J lost 0, with 9 bases in between. DNA for the CDR3: TGTGCCAGCAGGAAGGAGTTCTCCTATAATTCACCCCTCCACTTT. Its protein product is CASRKEFSYNSPLHF. The complete variable domain, with remaining parts taken from reference TRBV28 and TRBJ1-6, reads DVKVTQSSRYLVKRTGEKVFLECVQDMDHENMFWYRQDPGLGLRLIYFSYDVKMKEKGDIPEGYSVSREKKERFSLILESASTNQTSMYLCASRKEFSYNSPLHFGNGTRLTVT.

The count of this clone is one. V gene TRBV14 combines with J gene TRBJ2-5; D unresolved. CDR3 size: 14 residues. Deletions cut 2 bases from V and 0 bases from J, with 7 bases between. The germline V gene encodes CDR1 SGHDN and CDR2 FVKESK. The CDR3 sequence is CASSQNNNQETQYF. The CDR3 bases are TGTGCCAGCAGCCAAAATAACAACCAAGAGACCCAGTACTTC.